Each of the 18 T cell receptor beta chains below was sequenced from the same sample in a study of long-term antiretroviral therapy in people with HIV. Researchers ran immunoSEQ v3.0 at survey level. The table came from immunoSEQ multiplex PCR; TCRdb's copy has only in-frame clones and leaves some out. In the table there are some 21,000 clones, less than 85% of which are singletons. The input for sequencing was unsorted PBMCs, taken at the start of antiretroviral therapy. These receptors all come from a man aged 50 to 60 with HIV.

This clone appeared a single time. This chain uses TRBV7-2 with TRBJ1-2; the D gene is possibly TRBD1 (5 bases). The V end lost 5 bases, the J end lost 7 bases, and 17 bases lay between the germline ends. Germline CDR1 SGHTA, CDR2 FQGNSA. This CDR3 contains 14 residues. This CDR3 reads CASSTASGTSGYTF. CDR3 nucleotides: TGTGCCAGCAGCACAGCCTCCGGGACCTCTGGCTACACCTTC.

The chain carries TRBV7-9 and TRBJ1-5; D not resolved. Trimming pared 1 base from V and 4 bases from J, leaving 14 bases between. This CDR3 spans 16 amino acids. In germline, CDR1 is SEHNR, CDR2 FQNEAQ (reference sequence). The CDR3 sequence: CASSLGSNLGNQPQHF. The CDR3 DNA follows: TGTGCCAGCAGCTTAGGATCCAATCTCGGGAATCAGCCCCAGCATTTT.

The chain combines TRBV27 with TRBJ2-7; D is uncertain. V shed 2 bases and J shed 7 bases, with 6 bases lying between them. Germline lookup yields CDR1 MNHEY and CDR2 SMNVEV (reference sequence). The CDR3 is 11 residues long. This CDR3 reads CASSLRGEQYF. The CDR3 region has the DNA TGTGCCAGCAGTTTACGCGGAGAGCAGTACTTC.

The chain couples TRBV7-2 to TRBJ2-6, with D possibly matching TRBD1 (6 bases). In germline, CDR1 is SGHTA, CDR2 FQGNSA. The CDR3 sequence is 15 residues long. Trimming cost V 5 bases and J 2 bases, with 10 bases left between them. The CDR3, as DNA: TGTGCCAGCAGCCGTGGACAGCCTGGGGCCAACGTCCTGACTTTC. Translating it yields CASSRGQPGANVLTF. Based on the CDR3 plus reference TRBV7-2 and TRBJ2-6, the full variable domain is GAGVSQSPSNKVTEKGKDVELRCDPISGHTALYWYRQSLGQGLEFLIYFQGNSAPDKSGLPSDRFSAERTGGSVSTLTIQRTQQEDSAVYLCASSRGQPGANVLTFGAGSRLTVL.

V and J are TRBV28 and TRBJ2-3, with 12 positions matching TRBD2. This CDR3 is built from 17 residues. V trimming: 4 bases; J trimming: 3 bases; junction bases outside the gene matches: 8. The germline gives CDR1 MDHEN, CDR2 SYDVKM. The chain's CDR3 is CASSSPASGRETDTQYF. The CDR3 nucleotides are TGTGCCAGCAGTTCCCCAGCTAGCGGGAGGGAAACAGATACGCAGTATTTT.

This chain links TRBV19 with TRBJ2-2, with a possible D match to TRBD2 (6 bases). Trimming stripped 2 bases from V and 0 bases from J, with 10 bases between. The germline gives CDR1 LNHDA, CDR2 SQIVND (reference sequence). This CDR3 is built from 16 residues. The CDR3 DNA sequence: TGTGCCAGTAGTATAAGGGCGGGAACGAACACCGGGGAGCTGTTTTTT. It yields the protein CASSIRAGTNTGELFF.

This rearrangement joins TRBV19 to TRBJ2-2, with TRBD2 matching 14 bases. The CDR3 length is 15 residues. V dropped 5 bases and J dropped 10; count of bases not matched to a gene: 6. Germline CDR1 LNHDA, CDR2 SQIVND (reference sequence). This CDR3 is CASSPGLAGGQELFF. Here the CDR3 DNA reads TGTGCCAGTAGTCCAGGACTAGCGGGAGGACAGGAGCTGTTTTTT.

The rearrangement uses TRBV18 and TRBJ1-2; 9 bases agree with TRBD1. CDR1 is KGHSH, CDR2 LQKENI, per germline. This CDR3 contains 17 residues. The trim removed 6 bases at V and 2 bases at J, leaving 13 bases unmatched. The CDR3 loop is CASSAGTGHESNYGYTF. For the CDR3, the DNA is TGTGCCAGCTCGGCCGGGACAGGGCATGAATCCAACTATGGCTACACCTTC.

This clone came up once. V is TRBV2 and J is TRBJ1-1; D unresolved. V was cut by 0 bases and J by 3 bases, with 8 bases left in between. This CDR3 is 14 amino acids long. CDR1 is SNHLY and CDR2 is FYNNEI in the germline V gene. CDR3 nucleotide sequence: TGTGCCAGCAGTGAAGCGCTTGGACACACTGAAGCTTTCTTT. The encoded protein is CASSEALGHTEAFF.

The chain employs TRBV29-1 and TRBJ2-7; D unresolved. V shed 6 bases and J shed 3 bases, with 15 bases lying between them. The germline V gene encodes CDR1 SQVTM and CDR2 ANQGSEA. This CDR3 has 13 amino acids. The chain's CDR3 is CSVLPSAHYEQYF. The CDR3 DNA sequence: TGCAGCGTCCTACCCTCGGCCCACTACGAGCAGTACTTC.

The chain carries TRBV28 and TRBJ1-2, with 10 bases matching TRBD1. Trimming removed 8 bases from V and 8 bases from J; junction bases left unmatched: 11. The length of the CDR3 is 14 residues. Germline lookup yields CDR1 MDHEN and CDR2 SYDVKM. The chain's CDR3 is CASRFRDRGWGYTF. The DNA of the CDR3 is TGTGCCAGCCGCTTCCGGGACAGGGGTTGGGGCTACACCTTC.

This chain uses TRBV10-3 with TRBJ2-7; the D gene is possibly TRBD1 (5 bases). The V gene lost 0 bases and the J gene lost 0 bases, with 9 bases spanning the gap. CDR3 length: 15 amino acids. The germline V gene encodes CDR1 ENHRY and CDR2 SYGVKD. The CDR3 nucleotides are TGTGCCATCAGTGAGTCAGAGGACAACTCCTACGAGCAGTACTTC. Encoded protein: CAISESEDNSYEQYF.

CDR3 protein: CASTPGQSHTNEQYF. The DNA for the CDR3 is TGTGCCAGCACCCCTGGACAGTCCCACACTAACGAGCAGTACTTC. The chain combines TRBV11-2 with TRBJ2-7, with D possibly matching TRBD1 (6 bases). The germline gives CDR1 SGHAT, CDR2 FQNNGV. V lost 7 bases and J 5 bases, leaving 21 bases between the germline ends. The CDR3 consists of 15 residues.

The chain combines TRBV14 with TRBJ2-1, with no clear D. V was shortened by 5 bases and J by 7 bases, with 12 bases between the two germline ends. The CDR3 runs to 13 residues. The germline V gene has CDR1 SGHDN and CDR2 FVKESK. The CDR3 is CASSYLLANEQFF. The CDR3 bases are TGTGCCAGCAGCTACCTTTTGGCAAATGAGCAGTTCTTC.

This clone was detected once. In DNA form, the CDR3 reads TGCGCCAGCAACGAACTAGGTTCCGGAAGGGCGCAGTATTTT. Protein: CASNELGSGRAQYF. V gene TRBV5-1 combines with J gene TRBJ2-3, with D possibly being TRBD2 (5 bases). V was shortened by 6 bases and J by 10 bases, with 21 bases between the two germline ends. Germline loops: CDR1 SGHRS, CDR2 YFSETQ. The length of the CDR3 is 14 residues. The complete variable domain, with remaining parts taken from reference TRBV5-1 and TRBJ2-3, reads KAGVTQTPRYLIKTRGQQVTLSCSPISGHRSVSWYQQTPGQGLQFLFEYFSETQRNKGNFPGRFSGRQFSNSRSEMNVSTLELGDSALYLCASNELGSGRAQYFGPGTRLTVL.

V and J are TRBV6-5 and TRBJ2-5, with a weak D call TRBD1 (6 bases). The CDR3 sequence is 14 residues long. Germline lookup yields CDR1 MNHEY and CDR2 SVGAGI. The V and J ends lost 5 bases and 0 bases respectively, with 10 bases between them. The CDR3 DNA reads TGTGCCAGCAGTCTTACAGGGTACCAAGAGACCCAGTACTTC. This gives the protein CASSLTGYQETQYF.

The genes are TRBV2 and TRBJ2-3; D is unresolved. The V end was cut by 3 bases, the J end by 0 bases, with 10 bases between. The germline CDR1 and CDR2 sequences are SNHLY and FYNNEI. CDR3 size: 15 residues. The CDR3 loop is CASSELAASTDTQYF. The CDR3 DNA reads as TGTGCCAGCAGTGAGTTGGCGGCGAGCACAGATACGCAGTATTTT.

The chain links TRBV5-1 to TRBJ2-3, with D unresolved. Trimming removed 2 bases from V and 3 bases from J, with 13 bases in between. The germline V gene has CDR1 SGHRS and CDR2 YFSETQ. The CDR3 runs to 15 residues. The CDR3 reads CASSFTGPGTDTQYF. The CDR3 DNA is TGCGCCAGCAGCTTCACCGGGCCCGGGACAGATACGCAGTATTTT.